This T cell receptor (beta chain) is drawn from a study of blood T cell repertoires in COVID-19. In the study overall: Both acute and convalescent COVID-19 samples were obtained from the United States, Italy and Spain. PBMCs, B-cell-depleted T cells, or T cells provided the cDNA or gDNA that made up the material.

Trimming took off 5 bases at V and 0 bases at J, with 21 bases between the two ends. The CDR3 spans 18 residues. Germline-derived CDR1 and CDR2 are SGHAT and FQNNGV. Methods used by the authors: Reference gene primer amplification yielded estimated nucleated cell counts. Libraries were prepared by immunoSEQ multiplex PCR; TCRdb keeps only in-frame clonotypes and omits some of them. Clone size and V and J calls were adopted from that table, with D and trimming inferred from the DNA. The profile covers over 60,000 clones, with 76% appearing a single time and 50% taken by the ten largest. This chain joins TRBV11-2 and TRBJ2-3; possible D gene TRBD2, 5 bases. The source is a woman of 80 years or more with acute or convalescent COVID-19. Sequenced sample: peripheral blood. CDR3 loop: CASSPYGGGMTSTDTQYF. DNA of the CDR3: TGTGCCAGCAGCCCGTACGGAGGCGGCATGACTAGCACAGATACGCAGTATTTT.